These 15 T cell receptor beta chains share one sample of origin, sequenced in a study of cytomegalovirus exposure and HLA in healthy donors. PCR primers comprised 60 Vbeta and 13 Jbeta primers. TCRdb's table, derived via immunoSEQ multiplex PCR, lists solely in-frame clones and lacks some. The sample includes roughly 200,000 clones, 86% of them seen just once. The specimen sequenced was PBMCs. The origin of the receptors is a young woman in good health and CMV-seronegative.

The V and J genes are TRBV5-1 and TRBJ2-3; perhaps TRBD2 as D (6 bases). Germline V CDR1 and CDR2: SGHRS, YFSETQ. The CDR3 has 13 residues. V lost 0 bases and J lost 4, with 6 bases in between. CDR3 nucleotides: TGCGCCAGCAGCTTGGGGGGGGCAGATACGCAGTATTTT. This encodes CASSLGGADTQYF.

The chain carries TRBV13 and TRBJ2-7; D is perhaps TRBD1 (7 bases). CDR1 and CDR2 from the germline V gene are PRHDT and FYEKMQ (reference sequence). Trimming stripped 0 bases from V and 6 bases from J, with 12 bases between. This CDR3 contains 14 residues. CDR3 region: CASSLGGRGVEQYF. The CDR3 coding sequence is TGTGCCAGCAGCTTAGGTGGCAGGGGGGTCGAGCAGTACTTC.

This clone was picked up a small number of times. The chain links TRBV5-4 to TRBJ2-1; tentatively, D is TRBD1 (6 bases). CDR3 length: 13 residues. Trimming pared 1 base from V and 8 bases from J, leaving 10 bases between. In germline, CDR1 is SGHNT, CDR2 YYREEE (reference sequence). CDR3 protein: CASSLNRADEQFF. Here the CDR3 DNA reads TGTGCCAGCAGCTTGAACAGGGCCGATGAGCAGTTCTTC.

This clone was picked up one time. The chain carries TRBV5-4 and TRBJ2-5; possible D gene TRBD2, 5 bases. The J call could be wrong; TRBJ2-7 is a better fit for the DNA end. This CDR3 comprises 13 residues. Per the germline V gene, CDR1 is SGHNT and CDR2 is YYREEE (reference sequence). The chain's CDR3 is CASSLRGSYEQYF. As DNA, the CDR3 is TGTGCCAGCAGCCTAAGAGGGTCCTACGAGCAGTACTTC.

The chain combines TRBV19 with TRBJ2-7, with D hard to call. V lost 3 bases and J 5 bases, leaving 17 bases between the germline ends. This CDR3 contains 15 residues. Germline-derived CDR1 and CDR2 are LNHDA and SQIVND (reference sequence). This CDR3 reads CASSIQAGYTDEQYF. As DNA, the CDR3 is TGTGCCAGTAGTATCCAGGCTGGCTATACCGACGAGCAGTACTTC. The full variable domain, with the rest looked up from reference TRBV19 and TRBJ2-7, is DGGITQSPKYLFRKEGQNVTLSCEQNLNHDAMYWYRQDPGQGLRLIYYSQIVNDFQKGDIAEGYSVSREKKESFPLTVTSAQKNPTAFYLCASSIQAGYTDEQYFGPGTRLTVT.

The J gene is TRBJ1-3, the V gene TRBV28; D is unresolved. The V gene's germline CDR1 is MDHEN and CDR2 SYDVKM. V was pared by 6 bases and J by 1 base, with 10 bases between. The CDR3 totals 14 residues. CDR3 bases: TGTGCCAGCAGAGAGTCCCGGTCTGGAAACACCATATATTTT. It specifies CASRESRSGNTIYF.

The CDR3 loop is CASRYVAGIYNEQFF. The CDR3, as DNA: TGTGCCAGCCGCTATGTAGCGGGGATTTACAATGAGCAGTTCTTC. The chain combines TRBV7-2 with TRBJ2-1; 8 positions agree with TRBD2. Germline V gives CDR1 SGHTA, CDR2 FQGNSA. J gave up 4 bases and V 8 bases, and 10 bases lay outside the gene matches. The CDR3 is 15 amino acids.

CDR3 bases: TGTGCCAGCAGCTTGCCTTTGGGGGCGGTGACCGGGGAGCTGTTTTTT. This translates into CASSLPLGAVTGELFF. The V call is TRBV5-4, the J call TRBJ2-2, with TRBD1 as a possible D gene (6 bases). This CDR3 is built from 16 residues. Trimming left V 1 base short and J 5 bases short, with 15 bases between. The germline gives CDR1 SGHNT, CDR2 YYREEE (reference sequence). Full variable domain (remainder filled in from reference TRBV5-4 and TRBJ2-2): ETGVTQSPTHLIKTRGQQVTLRCSSQSGHNTVSWYQQALGQGPQFIFQYYREEENGRGNFPPRFSGLQFPNYSSELNVNALELDDSALYLCASSLPLGAVTGELFFGEGSRLTVL.

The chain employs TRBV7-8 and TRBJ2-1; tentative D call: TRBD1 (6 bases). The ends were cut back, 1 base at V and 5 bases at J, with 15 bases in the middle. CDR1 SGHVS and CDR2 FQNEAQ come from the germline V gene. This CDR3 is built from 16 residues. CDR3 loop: CASSLVAGKGDNEQFF. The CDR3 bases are TGTGCCAGCAGCTTAGTGGCAGGGAAGGGGGACAATGAGCAGTTCTTC.

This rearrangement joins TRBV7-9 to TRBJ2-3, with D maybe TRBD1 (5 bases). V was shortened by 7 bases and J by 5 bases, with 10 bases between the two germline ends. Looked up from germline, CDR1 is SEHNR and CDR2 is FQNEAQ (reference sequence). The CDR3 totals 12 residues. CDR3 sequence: CASKAREDTQYF. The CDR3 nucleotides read TGTGCCAGCAAGGCCAGGGAAGATACGCAGTATTTT.

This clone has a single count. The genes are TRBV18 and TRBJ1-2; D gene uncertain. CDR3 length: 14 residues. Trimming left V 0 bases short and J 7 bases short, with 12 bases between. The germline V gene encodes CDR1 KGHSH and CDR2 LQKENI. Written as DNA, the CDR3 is TGTGCCAGCTCACCACCGGGGAGATACGGTGGCTACACCTTC. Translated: CASSPPGRYGGYTF.

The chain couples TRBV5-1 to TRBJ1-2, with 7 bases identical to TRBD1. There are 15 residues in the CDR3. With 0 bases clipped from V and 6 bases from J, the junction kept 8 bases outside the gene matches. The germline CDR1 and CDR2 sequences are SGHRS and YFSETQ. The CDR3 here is CASSLVSGQMHGYTF. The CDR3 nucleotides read TGCGCCAGCAGCTTGGTGTCGGGACAGATGCATGGCTACACCTTC.

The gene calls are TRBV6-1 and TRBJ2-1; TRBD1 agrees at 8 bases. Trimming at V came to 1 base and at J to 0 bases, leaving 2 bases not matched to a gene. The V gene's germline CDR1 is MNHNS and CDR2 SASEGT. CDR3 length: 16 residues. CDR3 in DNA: TGTGCCAGCAGTGAAGATACAGGGGGCTCCTACAATGAGCAGTTCTTC. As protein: CASSEDTGGSYNEQFF.

CDR3 coding DNA: TGTGCCAGTAGTACGGCCCATAGGGGGCTCGGGGAGCTGTTTTTT. It specifies CASSTAHRGLGELFF. V usage is TRBV19 and J usage is TRBJ2-2, with 7 bases that match TRBD1. The CDR3 extends over 15 amino acids. Trimming cost V 4 bases and J 7 bases; bases outside gene matches: 9. Per germline, CDR1 LNHDA and CDR2 SQIVND (reference sequence).

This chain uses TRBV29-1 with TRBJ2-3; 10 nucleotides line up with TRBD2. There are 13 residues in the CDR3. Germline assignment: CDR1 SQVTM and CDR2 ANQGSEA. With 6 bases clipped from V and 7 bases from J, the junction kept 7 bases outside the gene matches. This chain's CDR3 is CSVASGGWNTQYF. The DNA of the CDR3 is TGCAGCGTCGCTAGCGGGGGATGGAATACGCAGTATTTT.